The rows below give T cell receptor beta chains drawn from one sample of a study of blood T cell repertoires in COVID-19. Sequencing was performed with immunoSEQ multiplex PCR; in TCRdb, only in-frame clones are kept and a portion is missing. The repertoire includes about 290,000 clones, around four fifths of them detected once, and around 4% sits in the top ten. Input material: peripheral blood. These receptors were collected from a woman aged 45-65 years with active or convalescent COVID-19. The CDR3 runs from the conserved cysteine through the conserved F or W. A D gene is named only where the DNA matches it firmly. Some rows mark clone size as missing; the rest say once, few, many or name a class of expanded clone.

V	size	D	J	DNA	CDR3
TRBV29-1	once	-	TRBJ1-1	TGCAGCGCACAGACCGGGACACTGAACACTGAAGCTTTCTTT	CSAQTGTLNTEAFF
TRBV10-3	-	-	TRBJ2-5	TGTGCCAGCGAGCGAGCCCCCCAAGAGACCCAGTACTTC	CASERAPQETQYF
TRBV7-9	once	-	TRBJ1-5	TGTGCCAGCAGCGCTTTAACAGAGAATCAGCCCCAGCATTTT	CASSALTENQPQHF
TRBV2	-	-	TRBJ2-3	TGTGCCAGCAGAAGGCGGGCGAGTGGGGATACGCAGTATTTT	CASRRRASGDTQYF
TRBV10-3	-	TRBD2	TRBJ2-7	TGTGCCATCAGGGGACTAGCGGGGGAGACCTACGAGCAGTACTTC	CAIRGLAGETYEQYF
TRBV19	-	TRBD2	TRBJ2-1	TGTGCCAGTACATCCGGACTAGCAAGGGATGTGCTCTTC	CASTSGLARDVLF
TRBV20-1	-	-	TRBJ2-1	TGCAGTGCTTCCCAGGGAAATGAGCAGTTCTTC	CSASQGNEQFF
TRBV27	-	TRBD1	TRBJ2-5	TGTGCCAGCAGGGGGACAGGGAGGGAGACCCAGTACTTC	CASRGTGRETQYF
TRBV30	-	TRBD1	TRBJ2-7	TGTGCCTGGAGTCCAGGGGGACGGTACGAGCAGTACTTC	CAWSPGGRYEQYF
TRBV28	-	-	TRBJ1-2	TGTGCCAGCAGTTTATCGGTGGCGACTGGTGGCTACACCTTC	CASSLSVATGGYTF
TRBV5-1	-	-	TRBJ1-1	TGCGCCAGCAGCTTGGGAGGAGGCACTGAAGCTTTCTTT	CASSLGGGTEAFF
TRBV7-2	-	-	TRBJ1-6	TGTGCCAGCAGCCCCCAGGCTATTAATTCACCCCTCCACTTT	CASSPQAINSPLHF
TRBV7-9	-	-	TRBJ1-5	TGTGCCAGCAGCTTTGGTCTAGATCAGCCCCAGCATTTT	CASSFGLDQPQHF
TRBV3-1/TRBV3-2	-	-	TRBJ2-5	TGTGCCAGCAGCCTTGAGGGGAGGGAGACCCAGTACTTC	CASSLEGRETQYF
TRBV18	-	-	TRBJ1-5	TGTGCCAGCTCACCAAACAGTCATAATAGCAATCAGCCCCAGCATTTT	CASSPNSHNSNQPQHF